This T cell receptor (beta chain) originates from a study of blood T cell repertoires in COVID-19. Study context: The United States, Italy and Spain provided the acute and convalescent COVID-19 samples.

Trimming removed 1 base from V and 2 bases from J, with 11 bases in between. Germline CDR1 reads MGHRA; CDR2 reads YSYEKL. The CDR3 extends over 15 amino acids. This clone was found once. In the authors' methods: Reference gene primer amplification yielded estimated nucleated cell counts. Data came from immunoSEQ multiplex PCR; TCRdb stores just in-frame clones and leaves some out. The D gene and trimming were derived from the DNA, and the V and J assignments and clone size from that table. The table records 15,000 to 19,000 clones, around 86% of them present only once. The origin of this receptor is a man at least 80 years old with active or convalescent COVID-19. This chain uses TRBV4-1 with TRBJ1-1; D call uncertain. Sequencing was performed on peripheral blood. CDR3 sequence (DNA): TGCGCCAGCAGCCAAGTGGTTGCTGGCAACACTGAAGCTTTCTTT. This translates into CASSQVVAGNTEAFF.